What follows is one T cell receptor (beta chain) and its context. Its antigen remains unidentified. The CDR3 length is 14 residues. Germline V gene data show CDR1 as ENHRY and CDR2 as SYGVKD. The data were obtained in a study of monozygotic twins with inflammatory bowel disease. The unique tags termed UMIs, each holding a 6-nucleotide sample barcode, were added by means of template switching. TCRdb reanalyzed the 5' RACE reads, giving one entry per CDR3 protein sequence and no DNA. Its table records a few hundred thousand distinct CDR3 sequences. Regarding the study as a whole: Telling apart the different T cell subtypes was not possible.

This TCR was recovered from a human donor with ulcerative colitis or Crohn's disease, or a healthy co-twin of an affected twin (not recorded which). V and J are TRBV10-3 and TRBJ2-3. The sample taken for sequencing was blood. The CDR3 reads CAISESTGVDTQYF.